This T cell receptor (beta chain) derives from a study of graft-versus-host responses after intestinal transplantation. Method: immunoSEQ multiplex PCR; TCRdb's copy keeps in-frame clones and lacks some. Of approximately 10,000 clones listed, roughly 90% were seen once; the top ten hold roughly 10%. Study-wide results and caveats: Researchers found GvH clones in recipient marrow, and some showed up first in ileum or blood. Allografts of one patient group, those with graft-donor T cell macrochimerism, had high graft-versus-host to host-versus-graft clonal ratios.

A note on this clone: Antigen: not known.

The receptor comes from a human patient who received an intestinal transplant, so some T cells may come from the graft donor. Sequencing was performed on PBMCs, taken about 250 days after intestinal transplant.

The CDR3, as DNA: TGTGCCAGCAGTTACTCGACAGGGGGCAATTCACCCCTCCACTTT. Encoded protein: CASSYSTGGNSPLHF. This chain joins TRBV6-5 and TRBJ1-6, with 10 bases lining up with TRBD1. V lost 0 bases to trimming and J lost 7 bases; unmatched junction nucleotides: 0. The CDR3 extends over 15 amino acids. Germline V gene data show CDR1 as MNHEY and CDR2 as SVGAGI.